This T cell receptor (beta chain) comes out of a study of T cell clones after liver transplantation. About this clone: No antigen is known for it.

The protocol was immunoSEQ multiplex PCR, while the TCRdb copy is restricted to in-frame clones and leaves out a portion. The sample includes fewer than 7,000 clones, over 70% of them seen just once. CDR1 is SGDLS and CDR2 is YYNGEE in the germline V gene. V dropped 3 bases and J dropped 6; count of bases not matched to a gene: 8. The CDR3 consists of 15 residues. Study conclusions and caveats: Rather than being deleted, graft donor-reactive T cells may have moved into the graft. A larger donor-reactive than third-party decline suggested partial antigen-specific deletion.

The chain has TRBV9 and TRBJ2-3, with 9 bases aligning to TRBD2. This clonotype was obtained from a human donor who received a liver transplant. The specimen was CD8+ T cells from blood, collected before liver transplant. CDR3 coding DNA: TGTGCCAGCAGCGCTGGCGGGGGGGCCTTGGATACGCAGTATTTT. Translating gives CASSAGGGALDTQYF.